Each of the 6 T cell receptor beta chains below was sequenced from the same sample in a study of T cell responses to AZD1222 COVID-19 vaccine. Produced via immunoSEQ multiplex PCR; TCRdb's table is partial and in-frame only. The sample lists 130,000 to 150,000 clones, around nine tenths occurring once. The source material was peripheral blood, sampled 28 days after the second AZD1222 dose. The source is an adult who received the AZD1222 COVID-19 vaccine.

This clone was observed once. This rearrangement joins TRBV19 to TRBJ1-2; 7 bases agree with TRBD1. This CDR3 contains 14 residues. Germline V gene sequence: CDR1 LNHDA, CDR2 SQIVND (reference sequence). J lost 5 bases, V lost 4 bases, and 7 bases had no gene match. The CDR3 sequence: CASSNDRAAYGYTF. The CDR3, as DNA: TGTGCCAGTAGTAATGACAGGGCCGCGTATGGCTACACCTTC.

The rearrangement links TRBV30 to TRBJ1-6; D not certain. This CDR3 comprises 11 residues. The V end was cut by 5 bases, the J end by 9 bases, with 8 bases between. CDR1 and CDR2 from the germline V gene are GTSNPN and SVGIG (reference sequence). The CDR3 region is CAWGEISPLHF. In nucleotides, the CDR3 is TGTGCCTGGGGAGAAATTTCACCCCTCCACTTT.

The genes are TRBV11-2 and TRBJ2-5, with 9 nucleotides matching TRBD2. This CDR3 has 14 amino acids. CDR1 is SGHAT and CDR2 is FQNNGV in the germline V gene. V was pared by 11 bases and J by 4 bases, with 11 bases of the junction left unmatched. CDR3 bases: TGTGCCTCCTGGGCGGGAGGGCCAGGAGAGACCCAGTACTTC. Translation: CASWAGGPGETQYF.

V and J are TRBV5-1 and TRBJ1-1, with D unresolved. The CDR3 spans 14 residues. Trimming shortened V by 2 bases and J by 1 base, and 9 bases separated the two germline ends. The germline CDR1 and CDR2 sequences are SGHRS and YFSETQ. CDR3 nucleotides: TGCGCCAGCAGCTTCGACTGGGGGAACACTGAAGCTTTCTTT. This codes for CASSFDWGNTEAFF.

This clone was seen more than once but under ten times. CDR3 in DNA: TGTGCCAGAAGCTTGAGGTTTTGCACCTTC. As protein: CARSLRFCTF. The chain is built from TRBV5-3 and TRBJ1-2; D ambiguous. TRBV5-3 is an ORF, with its function uncertain. The germline V and J ends were trimmed by 1 base and 13 bases, with 8 bases remaining between them. CDR3 size: 10 residues.

The chain links TRBV7-6 to TRBJ1-2; no definite D call. In germline, CDR1 is SGHVS, CDR2 FNYEAQ. The CDR3 has 15 amino acids. Trimming removed 1 base from V and 8 bases from J, with 17 bases in between. CDR3 sequence (DNA): TGTGCCAGCAGCTTAGGTGCACGGCCCCCAGTCGGCTACACCTTC. Translation gives CASSLGARPPVGYTF.